These 10 T cell receptor beta chains came from one sample sequenced in a study of blood T cell repertoires in COVID-19. Using immunoSEQ multiplex PCR, the repertoire was profiled, and TCRdb retains in-frame clones only, with some absent. Of approximately 91,000 clones listed, around four fifths are singletons. The source material was peripheral blood. The receptors shown here come from a woman aged 80 or over with acute or convalescent COVID-19.

This clone was seen more than once but under ten times. V is TRBV10-2 and J is TRBJ2-2, with 10 bases lining up with TRBD2. The CDR3 runs 18 residues. V dropped 0 bases and J dropped 5; count of bases not matched to a gene: 9. Germline assignment: CDR1 WSHSY and CDR2 SAAADI. CDR3 residues: CASSESSGRAIGTGELFF. In nucleotides, the CDR3 is TGCGCCAGCAGTGAGTCGAGCGGGAGGGCCATTGGGACCGGGGAGCTGTTTTTT.

This chain connects TRBV5-4 to TRBJ1-2, with 8 nucleotides matching TRBD1. This CDR3 has 13 amino acids. V lost 2 bases to trimming and J lost 7 bases; unmatched junction nucleotides: 4. Germline V lookup: CDR1 SGHNT, CDR2 YYREEE (reference sequence). CDR3 sequence reads: CASSLTGGGGYTF. For the CDR3, the DNA is TGTGCCAGCAGCTTAACAGGGGGTGGTGGCTACACCTTC.

Only a few counts were recorded for this clone. The chain links TRBV6-5 to TRBJ1-2; 9 bases match TRBD1. The germline V gene has CDR1 MNHEY and CDR2 SVGAGI. The CDR3 length is 15 residues. The junction had 8 bases not matched to a gene; V was cut back by 6 bases and J by 3 bases. The DNA for the CDR3 is TGTGCCAGCAGGGGGGGACAGGGTTTCGACTATGGCTACACCTTC. It yields the protein CASRGGQGFDYGYTF.

This chain uses TRBV2 with TRBJ1-1; D might be TRBD1 (5 bases). Per the germline V gene, CDR1 is SNHLY and CDR2 is FYNNEI. Trimming left V 5 bases short and J 5 bases short, with 9 bases between. The CDR3 has 12 amino acids. This chain's CDR3 is CASSPRQTEAFF. The CDR3 coding sequence is TGTGCCAGCAGTCCTAGACAGACTGAAGCTTTCTTT.

This sequence joins TRBV6-2 or TRBV6-3 and TRBJ1-1; no firm D call. The CDR3 has 15 amino acids. V lost 5 bases, J lost 0 bases, and 13 bases lay in between. The germline V gene encodes CDR1 MNHEY and CDR2 SVGEGT. The CDR3 loop is CASSPVTRMNTEAFF. The CDR3 region has the DNA TGTGCCAGCAGTCCGGTAACCAGGATGAACACTGAAGCTTTCTTT.

V usage is TRBV19 and J usage is TRBJ1-6; 7 positions match TRBD1. Losses at the gene ends were 4 bases for V and 5 bases for J; bases not matched to a gene: 5. Germline assignment: CDR1 LNHDA and CDR2 SQIVND (reference sequence). The CDR3 contains 15 residues. CDR3 bases: TGTGCCAGTAGTAGGACCGACAGGGATAATTCACCCCTCCACTTT. It yields the protein CASSRTDRDNSPLHF. Looking up the rest from reference TRBV19 and TRBJ1-6 gives the full variable domain: DGGITQSPKYLFRKEGQNVTLSCEQNLNHDAMYWYRQDPGQGLRLIYYSQIVNDFQKGDIAEGYSVSREKKESFPLTVTSAQKNPTAFYLCASSRTDRDNSPLHFGNGTRLTVT.

The V and J genes are TRBV9 and TRBJ2-3, with D maybe TRBD2 (6 bases). CDR1 and CDR2 from the germline V gene are SGDLS and YYNGEE. CDR3 length: 16 residues. The germline V and J ends were trimmed by 0 bases and 2 bases, with 13 bases remaining between them. The CDR3 DNA is TGTGCCAGCAGCGTAGAGACTAGGGCTCTCACAGATACGCAGTATTTT. Its protein product is CASSVETRALTDTQYF.

The chain has TRBV7-9 and TRBJ2-3; perhaps TRBD1 as D (5 bases). Trimming took off 3 bases at V and 4 bases at J, with 14 bases between the two ends. CDR3 size: 15 residues. Germline V CDR1 and CDR2: SEHNR, FQNEAQ (reference sequence). CDR3 bases: TGTGCCAGCAGCTTCAGGGAAGTTTGGGCAGATACGCAGTATTTT. Encoded protein: CASSFREVWADTQYF.

The chain links TRBV6-1 to TRBJ2-7; tentative D call: TRBD2 (5 bases). CDR3 length equals 15 residues. CDR1 and CDR2 from the germline V gene are MNHNS and SASEGT. The germline V and J ends were trimmed by 0 bases and 3 bases, with 12 bases remaining between them. The CDR3 protein is CASSEAPSPVYEQYF. The CDR3 nucleotides read TGTGCCAGCAGTGAAGCACCTAGCCCCGTCTACGAGCAGTACTTC.

The rearrangement uses TRBV5-4 and TRBJ2-1, with 9 bases fitting TRBD1. Germline assignment: CDR1 SGHNT and CDR2 YYREEE (reference sequence). With V trimmed by 1 base and J by 6 bases, 8 bases remained unmatched. This CDR3 contains 16 residues. The CDR3 DNA follows: TGTGCCAGCAGCTTGCATACAGGGGGCTCTTTCAATGAGCAGTTCTTC. Encoded protein: CASSLHTGGSFNEQFF. The complete variable domain, with remaining parts taken from reference TRBV5-4 and TRBJ2-1, reads ETGVTQSPTHLIKTRGQQVTLRCSSQSGHNTVSWYQQALGQGPQFIFQYYREEENGRGNFPPRFSGLQFPNYSSELNVNALELDDSALYLCASSLHTGGSFNEQFFGPGTRLTVL.